A selection of T cell receptor beta chains follows, all from one sample in a study of human T cells and chemical hapten exposure. TCRdb used MiXCR to reprocess the RACE reads, holding one entry per CDR3 protein. The profile covers just over 350,000 distinct CDR3 sequences, with just under 6.5% appearing a single time and around 5.8% taken by the ten largest. The specimen was whole blood, collected in connection with sensitization to the hapten diphenylcyclopropenone (DPC). The origin of the receptors is a woman between 18 and 30 years old with alopecia areata. Some clones in this sample may be carry-over from other donors' samples. Each CDR3 is given with its conserved first and last residue. D genes are given only for firm matches. The listing skips clone size in some rows; elsewhere it reads once, few, many or a size class.

DNA: TGTGCCAGCAGCCCCCGGACTAGCGGGGGGCGCGAGCAGTACTTC
CDR3: CASSPRTSGGREQYF
size: NA
J: TRBJ2-7
D: TRBD2
V: TRBV7-2

DNA: TGTGCCAGTAGTATATCCCCTGCCAATGAGCAGTTCTTC
CDR3: CASSISPANEQFF
size: many
J: TRBJ2-1
D: NA
V: TRBV19

DNA: TGTGCCAGCAGTCTCGGACAGGGGGCCACCTACGATGAGCAGTTCTTC
CDR3: CASSLGQGATYDEQFF
size: few
J: TRBJ2-1
D: TRBD1
V: TRBV5-5

DNA: TGTGCCAGCAGTTATTTCCTTGTACGGGACGGGACCTACGAGCAGTACTTC
CDR3: CASSYFLVRDGTYEQYF
size: few
J: TRBJ2-7
D: NA
V: TRBV6-6

DNA: TGTGCCAGCAGCCCCGAAGGGGGGAGACCTGAAGCTTTCTTT
CDR3: CASSPEGGRPEAFF
size: few
J: TRBJ1-1
D: NA
V: TRBV7-2

DNA: TGTGCCAGCAGCACAGGGGCCGAAGAGACCCAGTACTTC
CDR3: CASSTGAEETQYF
size: many
J: TRBJ2-5
D: TRBD1
V: TRBV7-9

DNA: TGTGCCAGCAGCTTAGGTTCCCCTAATGAAAAACTGTTTTTT
CDR3: CASSLGSPNEKLFF
size: many
J: TRBJ1-4
D: NA
V: TRBV7-2

DNA: TGTGCCAGCAGTATAGATGAAAACACCATATATTTT
CDR3: CASSIDENTIYF
size: few
J: TRBJ1-3
D: NA
V: TRBV12-3/TRBV12-4

DNA: TGTGCCATAAGTAGTCGGGATTGGCGGAGCACAGATACGCAGTATTTT
CDR3: CAISSRDWRSTDTQYF
size: many
J: TRBJ2-3
D: NA
V: TRBV7-6

DNA: TGTGCCAGCAGTTTCCAGAAAGGACAGTATGAAAAACTGTTTTTT
CDR3: CASSFQKGQYEKLFF
size: few
J: TRBJ1-4
D: NA
V: TRBV6-5

DNA: TGTGCCAGCAGCGAGAGGACCGGGACAGGAGATGGCTACACCTTC
CDR3: CASSERTGTGDGYTF
size: NA
J: TRBJ1-2
D: TRBD1
V: TRBV6-1

DNA: TGCAGTGCTAGAGATCAGGAGCGGGTGATAGGAAAGCAGTTCTTC
CDR3: CSARDQERVIGKQFF
size: few
J: TRBJ2-1
D: NA
V: TRBV20-1

DNA: TGTGCCAGCAACCATGTTTCCCCGGGACTCCCCTCCTACGAGCAGTACTTC
CDR3: CASNHVSPGLPSYEQYF
size: many
J: TRBJ2-7
D: NA
V: TRBV27

DNA: TGTGCCAGCTCAGACGGAAGAGAAAAACTGTTTTTT
CDR3: CASSDGREKLFF
size: NA
J: TRBJ1-4
D: NA
V: TRBV18

DNA: TGCGCCAGCAGCCAGGTAGCGGGGCAAAGGTACGAGCAGTACTTC
CDR3: CASSQVAGQRYEQYF
size: NA
J: TRBJ2-7
D: TRBD2
V: TRBV4-3

DNA: TGTGCCAGCAGCTTATACGGGACAGGGGACTACAATGAGCAGTTCTTC
CDR3: CASSLYGTGDYNEQFF
size: NA
J: TRBJ2-1
D: TRBD1
V: TRBV7-9

DNA: TGTGCCAGCAGCTCTGACAGGGTTGGAGTCACTGAAGCTTTCTTT
CDR3: CASSSDRVGVTEAFF
size: few
J: TRBJ1-1
D: TRBD1
V: TRBV7-2

DNA: TGCAGTGCTAGAGATCAAGGGCTTGCGGGGGAGCAGTACTTC
CDR3: CSARDQGLAGEQYF
size: few
J: TRBJ2-7
D: NA
V: TRBV20-1

DNA: TGTGCCAGCACTACAAAACTGTTTTTT
CDR3: CASTTKLFF
size: many
J: TRBJ1-4
D: NA
V: TRBV6-1

DNA: TGTGCCAGCAGTTCCTACAGGGGGGGTGAGTTCACAGATACGCAGTATTTT
CDR3: CASSSYRGGEFTDTQYF
size: few
J: TRBJ2-3
D: NA
V: TRBV27

DNA: TGTGCCAGCAGTTACTCAATTCGAGAGAATGGAATCTTC
CDR3: CASSYSIRENGIF
size: NA
J: TRBJ2-1
D: NA
V: TRBV6-5

DNA: TGCAGTGCGGGCCGCCAGGGTGTCACTGAAGCTTTCTTT
CDR3: CSAGRQGVTEAFF
size: many
J: TRBJ1-1
D: NA
V: TRBV20-1

DNA: TGTGCCAGCAGCCCCACAGGTTTTGGGGGCTACACCTTC
CDR3: CASSPTGFGGYTF
size: few
J: TRBJ1-2
D: NA
V: TRBV5-4

DNA: TGTGCCAGCAGTTGGGGAGGTAGCACAGATACGCAGTATTTT
CDR3: CASSWGGSTDTQYF
size: many
J: TRBJ2-3
D: NA
V: TRBV6-6

DNA: TGTGCCAGCAGCCCAAAAGGGGGGGGCCAAGACACTGAAGCTTTCTTT
CDR3: CASSPKGGGQDTEAFF
size: NA
J: TRBJ1-1
D: NA
V: TRBV5-4

DNA: TGTGCCAGCAGTTTACAGGGACTAGCCACAGATACGCAGTATTTT
CDR3: CASSLQGLATDTQYF
size: NA
J: TRBJ2-3
D: TRBD2
V: TRBV27

DNA: TGTGCCAGCAGCCAAGTAGGGGGACAGAGTCACCTGGAAACAGATACGCAGTATTTT
CDR3: CASSQVGGQSHLETDTQYF
size: few
J: TRBJ2-3
D: TRBD1
V: TRBV3-1

DNA: TGCGCCAGCAGCCAACCCGGCGGCGGGGGGAAAAATGAGCAGTTCTTC
CDR3: CASSQPGGGGKNEQFF
size: many
J: TRBJ2-1
D: TRBD2
V: TRBV4-1

DNA: TGTGCCAGCAGTTTAAGTCAGACAAATAATTCACCCCTCCACTTT
CDR3: CASSLSQTNNSPLHF
size: many
J: TRBJ1-6
D: NA
V: TRBV28

DNA: TGTGCCAGCAGTACCCAATTTTTTCGTGGAAACACCATATATTTT
CDR3: CASSTQFFRGNTIYF
size: few
J: TRBJ1-3
D: NA
V: TRBV12-3/TRBV12-4

DNA: TGTGCCAGCAGCCAAGGCCCTAGCGGGGGGAGCACAGATACGCAGTATTTT
CDR3: CASSQGPSGGSTDTQYF
size: NA
J: TRBJ2-3
D: TRBD2
V: TRBV28

DNA: TGTGCCAGCATCCTGGGTGAGGCGCTCAATCAGCCCCAGCATTTT
CDR3: CASILGEALNQPQHF
size: many
J: TRBJ1-5
D: NA
V: TRBV6-5

DNA: TGTGCCAGCAGTGAAGCGGGAATCGGGGAGCTGTTTTTT
CDR3: CASSEAGIGELFF
size: NA
J: TRBJ2-2
D: NA
V: TRBV2

DNA: TGTGCCAGCAGGTGGGGGTTCAATCAGCCCCAGCATTTT
CDR3: CASRWGFNQPQHF
size: NA
J: TRBJ1-5
D: NA
V: TRBV12-3/TRBV12-4

DNA: TGTGCCAGCAGCTTAGAATGGGACAGTAATTCACCCCTCCACTTT
CDR3: CASSLEWDSNSPLHF
size: many
J: TRBJ1-6
D: TRBD1
V: TRBV7-9

DNA: TGTGCCAGCAGCCAAGACATGGCGAACACAGATACGCAGTATTTT
CDR3: CASSQDMANTDTQYF
size: few
J: TRBJ2-3
D: NA
V: TRBV3-1

DNA: TGTGCCAGCAGTTTGTCCCCGGGACACAACTATGGCTACACCTTC
CDR3: CASSLSPGHNYGYTF
size: many
J: TRBJ1-2
D: NA
V: TRBV12-3/TRBV12-4

DNA: TGTGCCAGCAGCCCTAGGGGGGCTCTAGCCAAAAACATTCAGTACTTC
CDR3: CASSPRGALAKNIQYF
size: few
J: TRBJ2-4
D: NA
V: TRBV11-2

DNA: TGTGCCAGCAGCCAAGACAGGAGCCTTAACTATGGCTACACCTTC
CDR3: CASSQDRSLNYGYTF
size: few
J: TRBJ1-2
D: NA
V: TRBV4-2

DNA: TGCGCCAGCAGCTTCTCGGGACGGACTGCCTCCTACGAGCAGTACTTC
CDR3: CASSFSGRTASYEQYF
size: NA
J: TRBJ2-7
D: NA
V: TRBV5-1

DNA: TGTGCCAGCAGTCTCGGACAGGGGGTCGGAAACACCATATATTTT
CDR3: CASSLGQGVGNTIYF
size: NA
J: TRBJ1-3
D: TRBD1
V: TRBV6-5

DNA: TGCGCCAGCAGCCTGAACAGGGGGGCGCGGGGCACTGAAGCTTTCTTT
CDR3: CASSLNRGARGTEAFF
size: many
J: TRBJ1-1
D: TRBD1
V: TRBV4-3

DNA: TGCAGCGCTGATGAAGGCTACACTGAAGCTTTCTTT
CDR3: CSADEGYTEAFF
size: many
J: TRBJ1-1
D: NA
V: TRBV29-1

DNA: TGCAGTGCTAGAGATTTCGCGGGGGCTAATGATACGCAGTATTTT
CDR3: CSARDFAGANDTQYF
size: few
J: TRBJ2-3
D: NA
V: TRBV20-1

DNA: TGCAGTGCCCGTACGGGACTACCCTTAGAGCAGTTCTTC
CDR3: CSARTGLPLEQFF
size: many
J: TRBJ2-1
D: TRBD2
V: TRBV20-1